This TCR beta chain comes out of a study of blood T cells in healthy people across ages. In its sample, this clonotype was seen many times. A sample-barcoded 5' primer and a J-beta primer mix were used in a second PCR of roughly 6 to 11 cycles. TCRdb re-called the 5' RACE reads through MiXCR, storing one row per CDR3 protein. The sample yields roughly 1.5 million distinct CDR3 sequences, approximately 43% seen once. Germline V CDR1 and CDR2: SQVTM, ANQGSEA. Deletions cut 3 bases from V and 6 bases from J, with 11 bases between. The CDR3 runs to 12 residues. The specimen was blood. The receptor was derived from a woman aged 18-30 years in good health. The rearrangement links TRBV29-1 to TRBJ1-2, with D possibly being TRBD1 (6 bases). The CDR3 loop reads CSVDPGADGYTF. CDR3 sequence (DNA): TGCAGCGTTGACCCAGGGGCCGATGGCTACACCTTC.